These 4 T cell receptor beta chains came from one sample sequenced in a study. TCRdb re-called the RT-PCR reads through MiXCR, storing one row per CDR3 protein. Of hundreds of thousands of distinct CDR3 sequences in the sample, around 14% were seen once. Sequencing was carried out using memory CD4+ T cells from blood. These receptors were obtained from a female donor in good health, serving as a healthy control.

The V gene is TRBV28, the J gene TRBJ2-5; D is uncertain. The V end was cut by 5 bases, the J end by 3 bases, with 16 bases between. Germline V lookup: CDR1 MDHEN, CDR2 SYDVKM. The CDR3 covers 15 residues. CDR3 DNA: TGTGCCAGCAGTCTACCTATTGACACAAAAGAGACCCAGTACTTC. Amino acids: CASSLPIDTKETQYF.

A few counts support this clonotype. This chain uses TRBV12-3 or TRBV12-4 with TRBJ1-2, with a possible D match to TRBD1 (6 bases). Trimming cost V 1 base and J 6 bases, with 9 bases left between them. The CDR3 sequence is 13 residues long. CDR3 nucleotide sequence: TGTGCCAGCAGTTTAGAACAGGGTAATGGCTACACCTTC. This gives the protein CASSLEQGNGYTF.

This clonotype was counted between two and nine times. Sequence at one end of the junction differs from germline and may be a read error. The chain links TRBV29-1 to TRBJ2-3; TRBD2 agrees at 11 bases. CDR1 is SQVTM, CDR2 ANQGSEA, per germline. The CDR3 is 17 amino acids. Here the CDR3 reads CSVKEPGLAAIGDTQYF. CDR3 bases: TGCAGCGTTAAAGAACCGGGACTAGCGGCCATAGGGGATACGCAGTATTTT.

This clonotype was seen ten or more times. The genes are TRBV15 and TRBJ1-2, with TRBD1 identical over 10 bases. Germline CDR1 is LNHNV and CDR2 is YYDKDF (reference sequence). Trimming removed 8 bases from V and 5 bases from J; junction bases left unmatched: 5. The CDR3 spans 13 residues. The CDR3 DNA is TGTGCCACCGGACAGGGACAGGGGTATGGCTACACCTTC. Protein sequence: CATGQGQGYGYTF.